The TCR beta chain under discussion was sequenced for a study of blood T cell repertoires in COVID-19. This clone showed up just once. This CDR3 region has 19 residues. CDR1 is LGHNA, CDR2 YNFKEQ, per germline. The V and J ends lost 3 bases and 3 bases, in that order; junction bases with no gene match: 17. Authors' processing steps: From reference gene primer amplification, estimates of nucleated cell counts were derived. Profiling relied on immunoSEQ multiplex PCR, and the TCRdb table lists in-frame clones only, not all of them. The DNA gave D and trimming, while V, J and clone size come from that table. The data show under 250,000 clones, 75% to 90% seen once.

The origin of this receptor is a woman in her seventies with active or convalescent COVID-19. The rearrangement joins TRBV4-2 to TRBJ1-2; TRBD1 matches 9 bases. Input material: peripheral blood. CDR3 in DNA: TGTGCCAGCAGCCAGAGTGGCTTGGGGGGGACAGGGAGACACTATGGCTACACCTTC. Its translation is CASSQSGLGGTGRHYGYTF.